These 24 T cell receptor beta chains share one sample of origin, sequenced in a study of blood T cell repertoires in COVID-19 (dated by TCRdb to the early 2020s). The receptor library was made with the immunoSEQ multiplex PCR assay. TCRdb retrieved this table from immuneACCESS and kept in-frame rearrangements only. Not all clones are present; in checked studies, unresolved V genes account for under half, and no reason is known for the remainder. Within this sample are some 140,000 clones, with roughly 76% of them counted one time only. The leading ten clones occupy over 10% of the sample. Material: peripheral blood. The receptors stem from a man older than 75 with acute or convalescent COVID-19.

The gene calls are TRBV5-6 and TRBJ1-2, with D tentatively TRBD1 (5 bases). Trimming removed 4 bases at V and 1 base at J, with 8 bases between. CDR1 is SGHDT, CDR2 YYEEEE, per germline. The CDR3 has 13 amino acids. This chain's CDR3 is CASSPGLNYGYTF. CDR3 nucleotide sequence: TGTGCCAGCAGCCCGGGACTTAACTATGGCTACACCTTC.

The chain has TRBV4-3 and TRBJ2-2; TRBD1 is a possible D gene (6 bases). The CDR3 loop spans 14 amino acids. Deletions cut 4 bases from V and 2 bases from J, with 8 bases between. The germline V gene has CDR1 LGHNA and CDR2 YSLEER. The chain's CDR3 is CASSPGTNTGELFF. CDR3 bases: TGCGCCAGCAGCCCCGGGACAAACACCGGGGAGCTGTTTTTT.

The chain employs TRBV18 and TRBJ2-3; a possible D gene is TRBD1 (6 bases). The ends were cut back, 3 bases at V and 4 bases at J, with 11 bases in the middle. Germline CDR1 is KGHSH and CDR2 is LQKENI. The CDR3 runs 14 residues. CDR3 in DNA: TGTGCCAGCTCACCGGTTGGGGGCTCAGATACGCAGTATTTT. It translates to CASSPVGGSDTQYF. The whole variable domain, filled in from reference TRBV18 and TRBJ2-3, reads NAGVMQNPRHLVRRRGQEARLRCSPMKGHSHVYWYRQLPEEGLKFMVYLQKENIIDESGMPKERFSAEFPKEGPSILRIQQVVRGDSAAYFCASSPVGGSDTQYFGPGTRLTVL.

There are a few counts of this clone. The genes are TRBV6-1 and TRBJ1-1; D is possibly TRBD1 (5 bases). CDR3 length equals 14 residues. V was shortened by 3 bases and J by 4 bases, with 12 bases between the two germline ends. Germline assignment: CDR1 MNHNS and CDR2 SASEGT. CDR3 region: CASSDRGGGTEAFF. The CDR3 region has the DNA TGTGCCAGCAGTGACCGGGGGGGTGGCACTGAAGCTTTCTTT.

On this clone itself: A read error may account for a junction end that differs from germline. The genes are TRBV7-7 and TRBJ2-3; 7 nucleotides line up with TRBD2. The CDR3 is made up of 16 amino acids. The germline CDR1 and CDR2 sequences are SSHAT and FNYEAQ (reference sequence). Here the CDR3 reads CASSLGGGGITDTQYF. DNA of the CDR3: TGTGCTAGCAGCTTAGGAGGCGGGGGTATCACAGATACGCAGTATTTT.

This clone was detected only a few times. This chain uses TRBV2 with TRBJ2-7; D uncertain. Per germline, CDR1 SNHLY and CDR2 FYNNEI. V lost 5 bases to trimming and J lost 4 bases, with 9 bases between them. The CDR3 has 12 residues. CDR3 in DNA: TGTGCCAGCAGTCTTACATCTTACGAGCAGTACTTC. Protein sequence: CASSLTSYEQYF.

The table lists this clone with a few counts. V and J are TRBV5-4 and TRBJ1-3, with 8 bases identical to TRBD1. CDR1 is SGHNT and CDR2 is YYREEE in the germline V gene (reference sequence). CDR3 length equals 19 residues. The junction had 12 bases not matched to a gene; V was cut back by 0 bases and J by 1 base. CDR3 protein: CASSLAIGQGKASGNTIYF. CDR3 DNA sequence: TGTGCCAGCAGCTTGGCAATAGGACAGGGTAAAGCTTCTGGAAACACCATATATTTT. Full variable domain (outside the CDR3, taken from reference TRBV5-4 and TRBJ1-3): ETGVTQSPTHLIKTRGQQVTLRCSSQSGHNTVSWYQQALGQGPQFIFQYYREEENGRGNFPPRFSGLQFPNYSSELNVNALELDDSALYLCASSLAIGQGKASGNTIYFGEGSWLTVV.

V usage is TRBV9 and J usage is TRBJ2-7, with TRBD1 matching 8 bases. Trimming removed 4 bases from V and 5 bases from J; junction bases left unmatched: 11. Germline CDR1 reads SGDLS; CDR2 reads YYNGEE. This CDR3 is 15 amino acids long. CDR3 in amino acids: CASSPRPGQVDEQYF. The CDR3 bases are TGTGCCAGCAGCCCCCGTCCGGGACAGGTGGACGAGCAGTACTTC. Complete variable domain (other parts from reference TRBV9 and TRBJ2-7): DSGVTQTPKHLITATGQRVTLRCSPRSGDLSVYWYQQSLDQGLQFLIQYYNGEERAKGNILERFSAQQFPDLHSELNLSSLELGDSALYFCASSPRPGQVDEQYFGPGTRLTVT.

This chain uses TRBV5-4 with TRBJ2-2; 8 positions agree with TRBD2. V was pared by 5 bases and J by 6 bases, with 12 bases of the junction left unmatched. Germline loops: CDR1 SGHNT, CDR2 YYREEE (reference sequence). The CDR3 is made up of 16 amino acids. The CDR3 here is CASRGSAPGGAGELFF. CDR3 coding DNA: TGTGCCAGCAGGGGGTCGGCCCCGGGGGGGGCCGGGGAGCTGTTTTTT.

V usage is TRBV28 and J usage is TRBJ1-6; D gene unclear. From germline, CDR1 is MDHEN and CDR2 SYDVKM. Trimming left V 4 bases short and J 0 bases short, with 13 bases between. The CDR3 consists of 17 residues. The CDR3 bases are TGTGCCAGCAGTTCCCCGCGGAGGTCCTCCTATAATTCACCCCTCCACTTT. This encodes CASSSPRRSSYNSPLHF.

This clone was counted only a few times. The V and J genes are TRBV2 and TRBJ1-3; D unclear. This CDR3 contains 13 residues. V shed 7 bases and J shed 4 bases, with 11 bases lying between them. CDR1 SNHLY and CDR2 FYNNEI come from the germline V gene. The CDR3, as DNA: TGTGCCAGCACCTACAGTATCGGAAACACCATATATTTT. This gives the protein CASTYSIGNTIYF.

The CDR3 protein is CASSLDMEGTTDTQYF. CDR3 sequence (DNA): TGTGCCAGCAGCTTAGATATGGAGGGTACCACAGATACGCAGTATTTT. The V gene is TRBV11-2, the J gene TRBJ2-3; the D gene is possibly TRBD2 (6 bases). V was shortened by 0 bases and J by 2 bases, with 12 bases between the two germline ends. The germline CDR1 and CDR2 sequences are SGHAT and FQNNGV. The CDR3 totals 16 residues.

This rearrangement joins TRBV7-9 to TRBJ1-1; no reliable D call. The CDR3 is 15 residues long. Trimming removed 3 bases at V and 4 bases at J, with 15 bases between. The V gene's germline CDR1 is SEHNR and CDR2 FQNEAQ (reference sequence). The CDR3 reads CASSFLSGSRTEAFF. The CDR3 DNA is TGTGCCAGCAGCTTTCTAAGTGGGAGTCGCACTGAAGCTTTCTTT.

This sequence joins TRBV28 and TRBJ1-2; D call uncertain. This CDR3 spans 13 amino acids. Trimming stripped 6 bases from V and 8 bases from J, with 16 bases between. The germline gives CDR1 MDHEN, CDR2 SYDVKM. CDR3 protein: CASSSGTRWGYTF. The CDR3 DNA sequence: TGTGCCAGCAGCTCAGGAACAAGGTGGGGCTACACCTTC.

V and J are TRBV19 and TRBJ2-5; D is uncertain. CDR1 and CDR2 from the germline V gene are LNHDA and SQIVND (reference sequence). The V gene lost 5 bases and the J gene lost 1 base, with 8 bases spanning the gap. There are 13 residues in the CDR3. Here the CDR3 reads CASSHQAQETQYF. In DNA, the CDR3 is TGTGCCAGTAGTCATCAGGCCCAAGAGACCCAGTACTTC.

The chain employs TRBV25-1 and TRBJ1-5; no clear D. The CDR3 runs 11 residues. From germline, CDR1 is MGHDK and CDR2 SYGVNS. V lost 3 bases to trimming and J lost 11 bases, with 8 bases between them. CDR3 sequence: CASSERVAQHF. CDR3 nucleotides: TGTGCCAGCAGTGAGCGTGTGGCCCAGCATTTT.

In DNA, the CDR3 is TGTGCCAGCAGCTCCCCGGGACAGGGTAATGAAAAACTGTTTTTT. Protein: CASSSPGQGNEKLFF. The V call is TRBV11-2, the J call TRBJ1-4; 9 bases fit TRBD1. Germline trimming cut 4 bases from V and 4 bases from J; bases unmatched to any gene: 4. The length of the CDR3 is 15 residues. Germline V CDR1 and CDR2: SGHAT, FQNNGV.

This rearrangement joins TRBV19 to TRBJ1-2; D may be TRBD1 (6 bases). The CDR3 totals 16 residues. V was clipped by 6 bases and J by 3 bases, with 20 bases between them. Germline CDR1 LNHDA, CDR2 SQIVND (reference sequence). This CDR3 reads CASSGSTFRQDYGYTF. CDR3 bases: TGTGCCAGTAGCGGATCAACCTTTAGACAGGACTATGGCTACACCTTC.

This clone was found a few times. The chain has TRBV2 and TRBJ1-5, with TRBD1 matching over 8 bases. The V gene's germline CDR1 is SNHLY and CDR2 FYNNEI. J gave up 7 bases and V 5 bases, and 7 bases lay outside the gene matches. This CDR3 comprises 14 residues. CDR3 nucleotide sequence: TGTGCCAGCAGTCGGACAGGGAGTTTACAGCCCCAGCATTTT. Its translation: CASSRTGSLQPQHF. Full variable domain (remainder filled in from reference TRBV2 and TRBJ1-5): EPEVTQTPSHQVTQMGQEVILRCVPISNHLYFYWYRQILGQKVEFLVSFYNNEISEKSEIFDDQFSVERPDGSNFTLKIRSTKLEDSAMYFCASSRTGSLQPQHFGDGTRLSIL.

V is TRBV5-1 and J is TRBJ2-5; TRBD2 matches at 9 bases. Trimming cost V 3 bases and J 1 base; bases outside gene matches: 4. Germline V gives CDR1 SGHRS, CDR2 YFSETQ. The CDR3 is 15 amino acids. CDR3: CASSYLLAGQETQYF. In DNA, the CDR3 is TGCGCCAGCAGCTATTTACTAGCGGGCCAAGAGACCCAGTACTTC.

A single count supports this clone. The V and J genes are TRBV21-1 and TRBJ2-7; the listed D gene, TRBD2, was not tested against the DNA. TRBV21-1 is a pseudogene locus. This CDR3 has 16 amino acids. The CDR3 protein is CASSKVRRETSYEQYF. The CDR3 DNA sequence: TGTGCCAGCAGCAAAGTGAGGCGGGAAACTTCCTACGAGCAGTACTTC.

The V call is TRBV19, the J call TRBJ1-5; TRBD1 matches 7 bases. The germline V gene has CDR1 LNHDA and CDR2 SQIVND (reference sequence). With V trimmed by 8 bases and J by 3 bases, 4 bases remained unmatched. There are 13 residues in the CDR3. CDR3 sequence (DNA): TGTGCCAGTGCGGACAGGAACAATCAGCCCCAGCATTTT. Translating it yields CASADRNNQPQHF.

The V call is TRBV2, the J call TRBJ1-6; TRBD1 agrees at 8 bases. J was trimmed by 3 bases and V by 6 bases; bases with no gene match: 4. Germline V gene sequence: CDR1 SNHLY, CDR2 FYNNEI. The CDR3 spans 15 residues. CDR3 region: CASRLQGDYNSPLHF. The CDR3 DNA follows: TGTGCCAGCAGGTTACAGGGGGACTATAATTCACCCCTCCACTTT. Full variable domain (rest looked up from reference TRBV2 and TRBJ1-6): EPEVTQTPSHQVTQMGQEVILRCVPISNHLYFYWYRQILGQKVEFLVSFYNNEISEKSEIFDDQFSVERPDGSNFTLKIRSTKLEDSAMYFCASRLQGDYNSPLHFGNGTRLTVT.

The gene calls are TRBV3-1 (or the pseudogene TRBV3-2) and TRBJ2-5; 7 positions match TRBD2. The CDR3 is 14 residues long. The ends lost 1 base at V and 4 bases at J; junction bases unmatched: 3. Per germline, CDR1 LGHDT and CDR2 YNNKEL (reference sequence). The CDR3 spells CASSQGEGSETQYF. The CDR3, as DNA: TGTGCCAGCAGCCAAGGGGAGGGATCAGAGACCCAGTACTTC.